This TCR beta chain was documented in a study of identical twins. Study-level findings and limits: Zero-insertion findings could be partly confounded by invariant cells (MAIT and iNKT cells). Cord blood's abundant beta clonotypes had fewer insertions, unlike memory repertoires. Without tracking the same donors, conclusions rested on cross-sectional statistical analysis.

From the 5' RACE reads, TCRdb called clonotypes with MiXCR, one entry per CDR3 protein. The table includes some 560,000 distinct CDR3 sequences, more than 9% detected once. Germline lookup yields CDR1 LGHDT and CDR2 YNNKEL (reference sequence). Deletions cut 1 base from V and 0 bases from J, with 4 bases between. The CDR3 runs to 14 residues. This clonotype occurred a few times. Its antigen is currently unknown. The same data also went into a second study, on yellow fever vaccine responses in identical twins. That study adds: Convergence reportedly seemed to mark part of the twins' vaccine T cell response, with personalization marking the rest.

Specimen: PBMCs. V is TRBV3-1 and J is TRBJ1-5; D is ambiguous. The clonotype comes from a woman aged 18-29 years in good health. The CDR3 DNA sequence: TGTGCCAGCAGCCAAGCAGTTAGCAATCAGCCCCAGCATTTT. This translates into CASSQAVSNQPQHF.